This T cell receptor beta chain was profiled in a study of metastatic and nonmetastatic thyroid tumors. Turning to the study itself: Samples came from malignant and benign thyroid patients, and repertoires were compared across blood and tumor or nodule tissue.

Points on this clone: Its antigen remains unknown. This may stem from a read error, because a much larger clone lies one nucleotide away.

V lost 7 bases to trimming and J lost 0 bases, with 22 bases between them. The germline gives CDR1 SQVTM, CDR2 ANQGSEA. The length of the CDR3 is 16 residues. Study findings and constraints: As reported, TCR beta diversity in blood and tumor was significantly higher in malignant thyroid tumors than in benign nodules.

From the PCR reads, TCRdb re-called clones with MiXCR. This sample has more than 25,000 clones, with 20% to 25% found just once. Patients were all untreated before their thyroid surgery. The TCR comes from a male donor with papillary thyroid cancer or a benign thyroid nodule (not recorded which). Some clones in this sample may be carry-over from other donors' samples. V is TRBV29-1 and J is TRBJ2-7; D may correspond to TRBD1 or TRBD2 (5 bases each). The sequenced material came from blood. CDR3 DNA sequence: TGCAGCGCAACCGGGGCCAGCGGCCGACTCTCCTACGAGCAGTACTTC. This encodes CSATGASGRLSYEQYF.